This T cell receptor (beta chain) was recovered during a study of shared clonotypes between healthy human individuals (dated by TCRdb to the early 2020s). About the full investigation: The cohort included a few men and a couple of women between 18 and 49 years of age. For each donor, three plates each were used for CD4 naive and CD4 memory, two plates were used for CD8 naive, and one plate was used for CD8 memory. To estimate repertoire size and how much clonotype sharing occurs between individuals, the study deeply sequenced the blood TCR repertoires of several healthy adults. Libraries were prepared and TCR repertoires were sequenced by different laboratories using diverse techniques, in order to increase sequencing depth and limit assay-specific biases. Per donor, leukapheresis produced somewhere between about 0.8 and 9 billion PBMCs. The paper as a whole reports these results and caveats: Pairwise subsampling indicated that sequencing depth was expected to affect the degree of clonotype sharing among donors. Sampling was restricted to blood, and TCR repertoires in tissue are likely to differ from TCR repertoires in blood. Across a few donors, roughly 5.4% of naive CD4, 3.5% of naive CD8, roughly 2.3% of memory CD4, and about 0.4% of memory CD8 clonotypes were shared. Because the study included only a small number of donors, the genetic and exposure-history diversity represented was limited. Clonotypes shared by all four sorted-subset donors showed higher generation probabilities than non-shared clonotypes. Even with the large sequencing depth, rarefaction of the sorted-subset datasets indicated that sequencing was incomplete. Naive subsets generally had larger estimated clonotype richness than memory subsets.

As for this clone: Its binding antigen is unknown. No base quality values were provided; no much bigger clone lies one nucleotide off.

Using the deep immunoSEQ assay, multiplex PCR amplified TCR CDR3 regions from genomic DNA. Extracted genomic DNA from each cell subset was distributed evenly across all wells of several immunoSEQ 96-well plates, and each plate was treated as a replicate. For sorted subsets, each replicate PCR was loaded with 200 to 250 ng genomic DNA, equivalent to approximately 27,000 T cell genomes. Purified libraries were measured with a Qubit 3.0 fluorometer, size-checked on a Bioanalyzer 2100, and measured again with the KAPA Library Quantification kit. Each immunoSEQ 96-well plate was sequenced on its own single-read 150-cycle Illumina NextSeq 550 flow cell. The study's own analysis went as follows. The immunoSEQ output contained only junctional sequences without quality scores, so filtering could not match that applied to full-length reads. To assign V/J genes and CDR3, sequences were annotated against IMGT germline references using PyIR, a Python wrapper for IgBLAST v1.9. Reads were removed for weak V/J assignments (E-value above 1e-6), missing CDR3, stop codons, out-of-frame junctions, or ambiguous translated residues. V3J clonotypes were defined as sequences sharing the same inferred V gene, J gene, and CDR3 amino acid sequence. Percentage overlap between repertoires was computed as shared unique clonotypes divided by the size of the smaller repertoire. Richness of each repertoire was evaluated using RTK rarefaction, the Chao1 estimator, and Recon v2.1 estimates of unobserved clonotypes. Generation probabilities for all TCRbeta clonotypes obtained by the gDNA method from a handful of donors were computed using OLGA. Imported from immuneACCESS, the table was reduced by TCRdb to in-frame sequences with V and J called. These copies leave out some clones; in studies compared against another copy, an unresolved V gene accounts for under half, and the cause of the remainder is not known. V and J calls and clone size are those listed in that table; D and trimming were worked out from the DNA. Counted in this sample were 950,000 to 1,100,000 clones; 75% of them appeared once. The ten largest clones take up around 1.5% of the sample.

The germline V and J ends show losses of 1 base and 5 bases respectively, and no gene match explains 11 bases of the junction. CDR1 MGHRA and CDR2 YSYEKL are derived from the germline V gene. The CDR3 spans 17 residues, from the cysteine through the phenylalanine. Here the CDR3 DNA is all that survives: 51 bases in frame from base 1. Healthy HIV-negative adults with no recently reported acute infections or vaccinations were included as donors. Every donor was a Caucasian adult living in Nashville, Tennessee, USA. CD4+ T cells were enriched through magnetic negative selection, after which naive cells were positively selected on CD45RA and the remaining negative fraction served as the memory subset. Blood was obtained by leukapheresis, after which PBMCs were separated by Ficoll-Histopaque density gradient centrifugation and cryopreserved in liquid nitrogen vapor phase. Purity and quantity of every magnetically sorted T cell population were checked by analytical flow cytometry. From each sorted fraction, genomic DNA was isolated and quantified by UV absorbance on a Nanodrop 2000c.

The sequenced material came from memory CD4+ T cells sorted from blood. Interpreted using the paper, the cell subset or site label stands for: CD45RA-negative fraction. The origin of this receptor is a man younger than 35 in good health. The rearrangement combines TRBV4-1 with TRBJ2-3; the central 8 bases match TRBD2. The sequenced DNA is TGCGCCAGCAGCCAAGCGTTTAGCGGGATACAACTAGATACGCAGTATTTT. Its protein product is CASSQAFSGIQLDTQYF.